This T cell receptor (beta chain) was obtained from a study of T cell responses to AZD1222 COVID-19 vaccine. About the research overall: Pooling was applied to second doses at about 4 or about 12 weeks. Findings and limits, study-wide: Donors were chiefly white British, with a greater number of females, and clonal diversity was perhaps underestimated. Spike-specific TCR breadth and depth went up after people got two AZD1222 doses.

Assay: immunoSEQ multiplex PCR; the TCRdb copy retains only in-frame clones and omits some. This table has about 110,000 clones, roughly 90% appearing once. In this sample, this clone turned up a few times. Its antigen is unknown. Looked up from germline, CDR1 is MDHEN and CDR2 is SYDVKM. V was pared by 9 bases and J by 4 bases, with 12 bases between. The CDR3 sequence is 12 residues long. This TCR came from an adult in good health. Material: peripheral blood, obtained on day 0 of AZD1222 vaccination. The genes are TRBV28 and TRBJ1-2; tentative D call: TRBD1 (6 bases). The CDR3, as DNA: TGTGCCAGTAAGAGGGGGGGCTATGGCTACACCTTC. Translating gives CASKRGGYGYTF.